The 8 T cell receptor beta chains reported below all come from one sample, sequenced in a study of T cell clusters in autoimmune cytopenias. Each sample's input was roughly 250 ng genomic DNA, about 38,000 genome equivalents. TRB rearrangements were amplified by touch-down multiplex PCR with mixed TRB-A/B primers. TCRdb reanalyzed the multiplex PCR reads, giving one entry per CDR3 protein sequence and no DNA. The record lists 4,000 or so distinct CDR3 sequences, of which the ten most abundant hold 67%. The data also belong to a second study, concerning T cell repertoires in aging, cancer and after chemotherapy.

Specimen: peripheral blood. The source of these receptors is a human donor with an autoimmune cytopenia or autoimmune hepatitis (not recorded which).

This chain links TRBV19 with TRBJ2-6; TCRdb outputs TRBD1, but without DNA this stays unchecked. This CDR3 contains 16 residues. Germline loops: CDR1 LNHDA, CDR2 SQIVND (reference sequence). The CDR3 reads CASSYSGLSGANVLTF.

The CDR3 loop is CASSTNTGELFF. The V call is TRBV6-2 or TRBV6-3, the J call TRBJ2-2. Germline V gene lookup returns CDR1 MNHEY and CDR2 SVGEGT. The CDR3 runs to 12 residues.

This chain uses TRBV5-4 with TRBJ2-1; without DNA, the TCRdb call of TRBD2 cannot be checked. Germline V gene sequence: CDR1 SGHNT, CDR2 YYREEE (reference sequence). The CDR3 has 20 residues. CDR3 sequence reads: CASSRSGGLVPNRAYNEQFF.

The V and J genes are TRBV27 and TRBJ1-6; absent DNA, TCRdb's TRBD1 call cannot be checked. CDR1 and CDR2 (germline): MNHEY, SMNVEV (reference sequence). This CDR3 has 14 residues. CDR3 sequence reads: CASSMTGLGSPLHF.

This clonotype shows up as medium-sized (0.01 to 0.1%) by frequency. This chain uses TRBV29-1 with TRBJ2-2; the D call from TCRdb, TRBD1, cannot be confirmed without DNA. The CDR3 is made up of 12 amino acids. CDR1 is SQVTM and CDR2 is ANQGSEA in the germline V gene. CDR3 sequence: CSVEWGAGELFF.

The chain couples TRBV5-4 to TRBJ2-5; TCRdb calls TRBD2, which cannot be checked without DNA. The CDR3 is made up of 15 amino acids. Germline CDR1 is SGHNT and CDR2 is YYREEE (reference sequence). The chain's CDR3 is CASSSSGARQETQYF.

CDR3 residues: CASSSPWGSPLHF. V usage is TRBV27 and J usage is TRBJ1-6; TCRdb's D gene call, TRBD1, goes unchecked for lack of DNA. The CDR3 consists of 13 residues. CDR1 and CDR2 from the germline V gene are MNHEY and SMNVEV (reference sequence).

The chain is built from TRBV18 and TRBJ2-6. CDR1 and CDR2 from the germline V gene are KGHSH and LQKENI. The CDR3 runs 17 residues. The CDR3 sequence: CASSPPVIFSGANVLTF.